The rows below give T cell receptor beta chains drawn from one sample of a study of T cell repertoires in cytomegalovirus infection. MiXCR, run by TCRdb on the reads, gives a single entry per CDR3 protein. The table shows under 800,000 distinct CDR3 sequences, with more than 20% occurring only once. Input material: CD8+ T cells from PBMCs. The receptors originated from a human donor in good health (CMV status not recorded). Some clones in this sample may be carry-over from other donors' samples. CDR3s include the opening cysteine and the closing phenylalanine or tryptophan. The D gene is left open where the match is weak. For some rows the clone size is stated as once, few or many, or as a class when expanded; others skip it.

D gene	V gene	clone size	J gene	CDR3 protein	CDR3 DNA
NA	TRBV20-1	NA	TRBJ2-3	CSARDRRGREDTQYF	TGCAGTGCTAGAGATCGGAGGGGGAGGGAAGATACGCAGTATTTT
NA	TRBV10-3	few	TRBJ2-1	CAISGQASEQFF	TGTGCCATCTCCGGGCAGGCCTCTGAGCAGTTCTTC
TRBD1	TRBV11-3	many	TRBJ2-1	CASSRTGAGSYNEQFF	TGTGCCAGCAGCCGGACAGGGGCCGGGTCCTACAATGAGCAGTTCTTC
NA	TRBV3-1	few	TRBJ2-3	CASSRISATDTQYF	TGTGCCAGCAGCCGGATTTCGGCCACAGATACGCAGTATTTT
NA	TRBV28	NA	TRBJ1-1	CASSPLLRGGVGYTEAFF	TGTGCCAGCAGTCCCCTCCTTAGGGGGGGCGTGGGGTACACTGAAGCTTTCTTT
NA	TRBV2	few	TRBJ2-1	CASSPTGISYNEQFF	TGTGCCAGCAGTCCTACAGGGATCTCCTACAATGAGCAGTTCTTC
NA	TRBV7-6	NA	TRBJ2-7	CASSQAVDEQYF	TGTGCCAGCTCCCAGGCCGTCGACGAGCAGTACTTC
NA	TRBV4-2	NA	TRBJ2-1	CASSQEVLSGTNEQFF	TGTGCCAGCAGCCAAGAGGTTTTGTCAGGGACCAATGAGCAGTTCTTC
TRBD1	TRBV9	NA	TRBJ2-2	CASSATTGGPGELFF	TGTGCCAGCAGCGCGACTACAGGGGGCCCCGGGGAGCTGTTTTTT
NA	TRBV19	NA	TRBJ2-1	CTSSIVKGRNNEQFF	TGTACCAGTAGTATAGTCAAGGGCAGGAACAATGAGCAGTTCTTC
NA	TRBV6-5	NA	TRBJ2-2	CASSYSLGTGELFF	TGTGCCAGCAGTTACTCCCTGGGTACCGGGGAGCTGTTTTTT
NA	TRBV27	few	TRBJ2-1	CASSLSGWGKQFF	TGTGCCAGCAGTTTATCGGGGTGGGGTAAGCAGTTCTTC
NA	TRBV5-1	NA	TRBJ1-1	CASSLMGAGPLNTEAFF	TGCGCCAGCAGCTTGATGGGGGCAGGGCCTCTGAACACTGAAGCTTTCTTT
TRBD1	TRBV29-1	NA	TRBJ1-2	CSAPGGDGSNYGYTF	TGCAGCGCCCCAGGGGGCGACGGCTCTAACTATGGCTACACCTTC